This TCR beta chain was observed in a study of shared clonotypes between healthy human individuals. The assay ran at deep level. An even split of each subset's genomic DNA across several immunoSEQ plates was performed. The assay was immunoSEQ multiplex PCR, and TCRdb's table has in-frame clones only and misses some. The repertoire holds 2 million to 3 million clones, with around nine tenths as singletons. Sequencing used naive CD4+ T cells sorted from blood. The subset is: CD45RA+ positively selected. This clonotype originated in a man aged 18-30 years in good health.

The chain's CDR3 is CASSLGQGAMGYGYTF. The CDR3 DNA reads TGTGCCAGTAGTCTTGGACAGGGCGCTATGGGCTATGGCTACACCTTC. This chain connects TRBV19 to TRBJ1-2; 8 bases are shared with TRBD1. The CDR3 consists of 16 residues. V lost 5 bases, J lost 4 bases, and 12 bases stayed unmatched. CDR1 LNHDA and CDR2 SQIVND come from the germline V gene (reference sequence).